This entry describes one TCR beta chain. Deletions cut 5 bases from V and 8 bases from J, with 15 bases between. This CDR3 is built from 13 residues. Germline CDR1 is MNHEY and CDR2 is SMNVEV (reference sequence). This entry is derived from a study of CD8 T cells in Susac syndrome. About the research overall: The Susac syndrome patients that were sequenced included roughly six with active disease and under 10 in remission.

A quantity of roughly 0.5 to 1 ug RNA underwent reverse transcription using random hexamers. Coverage of TCR beta CDR3 amplification by immunoSEQ multiplex PCR extended to 54 Vbeta and 13 Jbeta. From the immunoSEQ multiplex PCR reads, TCRdb called clonotypes with MiXCR, one entry per CDR3 protein. The sample lists about 190,000 distinct CDR3 sequences, roughly 94% occurring once. This clonotype was obtained from a human donor with Susac syndrome. V gene TRBV27 combines with J gene TRBJ1-2; perhaps TRBD1 as D (5 bases). The source material was CD8+ T cells from PBMCs. In nucleotides, the CDR3 is TGTGCCAGCAGTACGCTCCGGGACGACGGCTACACCTTC. This gives the protein CASSTLRDDGYTF.